This T cell receptor (beta chain) is from a study of OX40 agonist ivuxolimab in advanced cancers. Study in general: Ivuxolimab, an antibody that agonizes OX40 (CD134), was administered to the patients. With a range of about 23 to 85, age averaged approximately 64 years, and around 80% were male. The study reported partial responses in three patients: one hepatocellular carcinoma, two cutaneous melanoma.

Trimming shortened V by 5 bases and J by 8 bases, and 10 bases separated the two germline ends. CDR3 size: 11 residues. Germline CDR1 is SQVTM and CDR2 is ANQGSEA. TCRdb's copy holds only in-frame clones and misses some; the assay was immunoSEQ multiplex PCR. Of some 59,000 clones in the sample, 82% were seen once. Sequences were derived from CD4+ or CD8+ T cells sorted from blood, sampled in a trial of the OX40 agonist ivuxolimab. The genes are TRBV29-1 and TRBJ2-1; the D gene is possibly TRBD2 (5 bases). This TCR was sampled from an adult with an advanced solid tumor such as melanoma, head and neck, liver or kidney cancer. CDR3 residues: CSVLPGDEQFF. The CDR3 bases are TGCAGCGTTCTCCCCGGGGATGAGCAGTTCTTC.